The 15 T cell receptor beta chains given below trace back to one sample, sequenced in a study of CD8+CD57+ T cells in acquired aplastic anemia. TCR beta VDJ and CDR3 profiles were obtained from a genomic DNA template. MiXCR, run by TCRdb on the reads, gives a single entry per CDR3 protein. The sample includes about 420,000 distinct CDR3 sequences, about two thirds of them seen just once. The sequencing sample was made of sorted CD4+, CD8+, or CD8+CD57+ T cells (not recorded which) from PBMCs. Receptors were obtained from a human donor in good health, serving as a control.

This chain uses TRBV7-2 with TRBJ2-3, with 10 positions matching TRBD2. Per germline, CDR1 SGHTA and CDR2 FQGNSA. The CDR3 runs to 16 residues. The V gene end was trimmed by 2 bases and the J gene end by 6 bases; junction bases not matched to a gene: 8. This chain's CDR3 is CASSLSKRGGGDTQYF. DNA for the CDR3: TGTGCCAGCAGCTTAAGCAAGCGGGGGGGTGGGGATACGCAGTATTTT.

The rearrangement uses TRBV4-2 and TRBJ2-7; D is uncertain. Germline V gene lookup returns CDR1 LGHNA and CDR2 YNFKEQ. The V gene lost 0 bases and the J gene lost 5 bases, with 17 bases spanning the gap. The CDR3 runs to 16 residues. The CDR3: CASSQERLWSKNEQYF. CDR3 DNA sequence: TGTGCCAGCAGCCAAGAGCGACTGTGGAGCAAAAACGAGCAGTACTTC.

In its sample, this clonotype was seen many times. The V call is TRBV7-9, the J call TRBJ1-4; 8 positions agree with TRBD1. The CDR3 totals 14 residues. Germline CDR1 SEHNR, CDR2 FQNEAQ (reference sequence). Losses at the gene ends were 5 bases for V and 5 bases for J; bases not matched to a gene: 4. The CDR3 DNA reads TGTGCCAGCAGCCCAAGGGACAGGAATGAAAAACTGTTTTTT. This codes for CASSPRDRNEKLFF.

This clonotype was seen at least ten times. The chain is built from TRBV11-2 and TRBJ2-3; 10 nucleotides align to TRBD2. The V and J ends lost 4 bases and 5 bases, in that order; junction bases with no gene match: 3. Germline V gives CDR1 SGHAT, CDR2 FQNNGV. CDR3 length equals 14 residues. The chain's CDR3 is CASSSQREGDTQYF. CDR3 nucleotides: TGTGCCAGCAGCTCCCAGCGGGAGGGAGATACGCAGTATTTT.

A few counts support this clonotype. It may be a read error: a sequence one base away is much more abundant. The chain carries TRBV10-3 and TRBJ1-6, with D possibly matching TRBD1 (5 bases). The length of the CDR3 is 15 residues. Germline V gene lookup returns CDR1 ENHRY and CDR2 SYGVKD. CDR3 DNA sequence: TGTGCCAGCAGTTCCTTTGGACAATCTAGTTCACCCCTCCACTTT. Translated, it gives CASSSFGQSSSPLHF.

As to this clonotype: This CDR3 fails to terminate in the conserved phenylalanine or tryptophan, so it likely reflects a read error. The limits of the CDR3 on the DNA are not certain, so only TCRdb's listed CDR3 is given. The chain is built from TRBV7-7 and TRBJ1-2; TRBD1 is the table's D call and was not checked against the DNA. Germline loops: CDR1 SSHAT, CDR2 FNYEAQ (reference sequence). Counting both end residues, the CDR3 totals 13 amino acids. CDR3 amino acids: CASSLTVGTGKKY.

A word on this clonotype: At one of its ends the junction is not consistent with the germline gene, which may arise from a read error. The rearrangement links TRBV12-3 or TRBV12-4 to TRBJ2-3; D is possibly TRBD1 (5 bases). This CDR3 region has 15 residues. The CDR3 sequence: CASALQGLDTDTQYF. The CDR3 nucleotides read TGCGCCAGCGCACTGCAGGGTCTGGACACGGATACGCAGTATTTT.

Worth noting for this clonotype: The CDR3 end shows no conserved phenylalanine or tryptophan, and so a read error is likely. Written as DNA, the CDR3 is TGTGCCAGCAGCTTGCCGCGGGAGGGCGAGCAGTACCAC. It is translated as CASSLPREGEQYH. The V gene is TRBV7-3, the J gene TRBJ2-7; TRBD2 matches at 9 bases. Unmatched junction bases numbered 3, after V lost 3 bases and J lost 6 bases. Per germline, CDR1 SGHTA and CDR2 FQGTGA. This CDR3 spans 13 amino acids.

This chain links TRBV7-8 with TRBJ2-7; weak D call: TRBD1 (6 bases). The V end lost 3 bases, the J end lost 2 bases, and 8 bases lay between the germline ends. The CDR3 sequence is 13 residues long. Germline values: CDR1 SGHVS, CDR2 FQNEAQ. CDR3 loop: CASSLNRAYEQYF. DNA of the CDR3: TGTGCCAGCAGCTTGAACAGGGCCTACGAGCAGTACTTC.

The chain carries TRBV15 and TRBJ1-5, with D perhaps TRBD1 (5 bases). The CDR3 sequence is 14 residues long. Germline-derived CDR1 and CDR2 are LNHNV and YYDKDF (reference sequence). V lost 8 bases and J 0 bases, leaving 11 bases between the germline ends. The CDR3 loop reads CATRAGNSNQPQHF. In DNA form, the CDR3 reads TGTGCCACCCGGGCAGGGAATAGCAATCAGCCCCAGCATTTT.

The J gene is TRBJ2-7, the V gene TRBV7-2; D is ambiguous. The CDR3 sequence is 11 residues long. Germline V CDR1 and CDR2: SGHTA, FQGNSA. The CDR3 DNA reads TGTGCCAGCAGGGCCTCCTACGAGCACTACGTC. Amino acid sequence: CASRASYEHYV.

The chain carries TRBV7-9 and TRBJ2-7; D not resolved. The CDR3 length is 16 residues. V lost 5 bases to trimming and J lost 2 bases, with 19 bases between them. Germline V lookup: CDR1 SEHNR, CDR2 FQNEAQ (reference sequence). Written as DNA, the CDR3 is TGTGCCAGCAGCCCTACCGGGTGGCAGGCTGCCTACGAGCAGTACTTC. It yields the protein CASSPTGWQAAYEQYF.

This clonotype has just one count. One junction end disagrees with the germline gene, perhaps due to a read error. The V and J genes are TRBV25-1 and TRBJ1-4; 7 bases fit TRBD1. The CDR3 has 13 residues. Germline-derived CDR1 and CDR2 are MGHDK and SYGVNS. CDR3: CASRQGFNEKLFF. DNA for the CDR3: TGTGCCAGCCGACAGGGATTTAATGAGAAACTGTTTTTT.

Many counts were recorded for this clonotype. The chain employs TRBV19 and TRBJ1-2; TRBD1 is a possible D gene (6 bases). In germline, CDR1 is LNHDA, CDR2 SQIVND (reference sequence). The V and J ends lost 0 bases and 7 bases respectively, with 15 bases between them. The CDR3 has 15 residues. The CDR3 spells CASSIESGARVGYTF. CDR3 nucleotides: TGTGCCAGTAGTATAGAGTCGGGGGCACGAGTTGGCTACACCTTC.

This clonotype was picked up many times. The rearrangement joins TRBV20-1 to TRBJ1-2, with 8 bases lining up with TRBD1. Per the germline V gene, CDR1 is DFQATT and CDR2 is SNEGSKA (reference sequence). V dropped 6 bases and J dropped 4; count of bases not matched to a gene: 10. The CDR3 has 14 amino acids. CDR3 in DNA: TGCAGTGCGTCCCCGGGACAGGTATCCTATGGCTACACCTTC. It encodes CSASPGQVSYGYTF.